The present T cell receptor (beta chain) was sequenced within a study of T cell changes during pregnancy in multiple sclerosis. Measured with immunoSEQ multiplex PCR; TCRdb has only the in-frame clones, and not every one. This table holds about 51,000 clones, 85% to 95% found once. V dropped 2 bases and J dropped 1; count of bases not matched to a gene: 11. Germline V gene data show CDR1 as MNHNS and CDR2 as SASEGT. The CDR3 is made up of 19 amino acids. The V gene is TRBV6-1, the J gene TRBJ2-2; 9 bases fit TRBD1. The sequence was obtained from a female donor with multiple sclerosis, enrolled in a pregnancy study. The sequencing here drew on CD4+ T cells from peripheral blood mononuclear cells, taken in the second trimester of pregnancy. DNA of the CDR3: TGTGCCAGCAGTGAAAGGGGACAGGGTAAAGGTGAGAACACCGGGGAGCTGTTTTTT. Translated: CASSERGQGKGENTGELFF.